Each of the 16 T cell receptor beta chains below was sequenced from the same sample in a study of cytomegalovirus exposure and HLA in healthy donors. The PCR contained 60 Vbeta and 13 Jbeta primers. Assay used: immunoSEQ multiplex PCR; TCRdb lists only in-frame clones, some missing. This sample's table has about 160,000 clones. Specimen: PBMCs. Receptor source: a woman aged 55-70 years in good health and CMV-seronegative.

The chain uses TRBV11-2 and TRBJ2-7; D remains ambiguous. Germline lookup yields CDR1 SGHAT and CDR2 FQNNGV. The length of the CDR3 is 12 residues. Trimming removed 6 bases from V and 1 base from J, with 7 bases in between. Here the CDR3 DNA reads TGTGCCAGCAGTCCCCCGTCCTACGAGCAGTACTTC. Protein sequence: CASSPPSYEQYF.

CDR3 bases: TGTGCCAGCAGGGATAGCGGGGGGGCAGGCACAGATACGCAGTATTTT. It is translated as CASRDSGGAGTDTQYF. The chain joins TRBV7-3 to TRBJ2-3, with 11 bases fitting TRBD2. The V and J ends lost 6 bases and 1 base, in that order; junction bases with no gene match: 6. CDR1 and CDR2 from the germline V gene are SGHTA and FQGTGA. The CDR3 runs to 16 residues.

The J gene is TRBJ1-3, the V gene TRBV6-5; no firm D call. CDR3 length: 16 residues. V was clipped by 0 bases and J by 2 bases, with 11 bases between them. The germline CDR1 and CDR2 sequences are MNHEY and SVGAGI. CDR3 protein: CASSYSVRAAGNTIYF. DNA for the CDR3: TGTGCCAGCAGTTACTCGGTGAGGGCAGCTGGAAACACCATATATTTT.

The V gene is TRBV7-6, the J gene TRBJ2-1; D possibly corresponds to TRBD1 (5 bases). The CDR3 length is 19 residues. CDR1 and CDR2 (germline): SGHVS, FNYEAQ. V lost 1 base, J lost 5 bases, and 24 bases lay in between. DNA for the CDR3: TGTGCCAGCAGCTTAGGGGGTCTTAGGGGTCGATTCGCTAACAATGAGCAGTTCTTC. Its translation: CASSLGGLRGRFANNEQFF.

For this clone: An end of the junction does not agree with germline; a read error may underlie this. The V call is TRBV5-1, the J call TRBJ2-5; perhaps TRBD2 as D (6 bases). Per the germline V gene, CDR1 is SGHRS and CDR2 is YFSETQ. The CDR3 is 17 amino acids. CDR3 sequence reads: CTSSSRDGGGGQETQYF. CDR3 nucleotides: TGCACCAGCAGCTCCAGGGATGGAGGAGGAGGGCAAGAGACCCAGTACTTC.

The V gene is TRBV5-4, the J gene TRBJ2-1; perhaps TRBD2 as D (6 bases). In germline, CDR1 is SGHNT, CDR2 YYREEE (reference sequence). The CDR3 has 14 residues. V lost 0 bases to trimming and J lost 6 bases, with 10 bases between them. CDR3 nucleotide sequence: TGTGCCAGCAGCTTGGGGGGTAGCGGCAATGAGCAGTTCTTC. Amino acid sequence: CASSLGGSGNEQFF.

The chain employs TRBV7-8 and TRBJ2-7; TRBD1 matches at 7 bases. The trim removed 5 bases at V and 2 bases at J, leaving 9 bases unmatched. This CDR3 region has 15 residues. CDR1 is SGHVS and CDR2 is FQNEAQ in the germline V gene. This CDR3 reads CASSPPGQFTYEQYF. Here the CDR3 DNA reads TGTGCCAGCAGCCCTCCGGGACAGTTTACCTACGAGCAGTACTTC.

V and J are TRBV9 and TRBJ2-4, with D hard to call. V was clipped by 1 base and J by 6 bases, with 14 bases between them. The CDR3 length is 15 residues. Germline-derived CDR1 and CDR2 are SGDLS and YYNGEE. CDR3 sequence reads: CASSVNELTGNIQYF. The CDR3 nucleotides are TGTGCCAGCAGCGTAAATGAGTTAACGGGAAACATTCAGTACTTC.

V is TRBV9 and J is TRBJ2-1, with TRBD2 identical over 8 bases. In germline, CDR1 is SGDLS, CDR2 YYNGEE. V gave up 4 bases and J gave up 2 bases; unmatched junction bases: 8. This CDR3 is built from 16 residues. The CDR3 loop is CASSLESGSAYNEQFF. For the CDR3, the DNA is TGTGCCAGCAGCCTCGAGAGCGGGAGCGCCTACAATGAGCAGTTCTTC.

The CDR3 sequence: CASSVYRDGNTIYF. The DNA of the CDR3 is TGTGCCAGCAGCGTATACAGGGATGGAAACACCATATATTTT. The chain carries TRBV9 and TRBJ1-3; D is possibly TRBD1 (6 bases). The V end was cut by 1 base, the J end by 3 bases, with 8 bases between. The CDR3 is made up of 14 amino acids. The germline gives CDR1 SGDLS, CDR2 YYNGEE.

V gene TRBV9 combines with J gene TRBJ2-7, with a tentative D call TRBD1 (6 bases). Trimming stripped 0 bases from V and 2 bases from J, with 12 bases between. This CDR3 has 15 residues. The germline V gene has CDR1 SGDLS and CDR2 YYNGEE. CDR3 bases: TGTGCCAGCAGCGTAGCAGGGGTCCCAACCTACGAGCAGTACTTC. Translation gives CASSVAGVPTYEQYF.

The chain recombines TRBV7-6 with TRBJ2-3, with 13 bases identical to TRBD2. CDR3 size: 15 residues. Germline loops: CDR1 SGHVS, CDR2 FNYEAQ. Trimming at V came to 6 bases and at J to 3 bases, leaving 3 bases not matched to a gene. In nucleotides, the CDR3 is TGTGCCAGCAGTCGGACTAGCGGGAGTACAGATACGCAGTATTTT. Translation gives CASSRTSGSTDTQYF.

The chain recombines TRBV7-2 with TRBJ2-3; D is unresolved. Trimming took off 5 bases at V and 6 bases at J, with 15 bases between the two ends. The V gene's germline CDR1 is SGHTA and CDR2 FQGNSA. The length of the CDR3 is 14 residues. The CDR3 protein is CASSPPRVADTQYF. The CDR3 DNA reads as TGTGCCAGCAGCCCCCCCCGGGTTGCGGATACGCAGTATTTT.

V and J are TRBV25-1 and TRBJ2-7; TRBD2 matches at 8 bases. CDR3 length equals 15 residues. Losses at the gene ends were 3 bases for V and 4 bases for J; bases not matched to a gene: 8. Germline assignment: CDR1 MGHDK and CDR2 SYGVNS. The CDR3 loop reads CASSDPAGGGYEQYF. The CDR3, as DNA: TGTGCCAGCAGTGATCCCGCGGGAGGTGGTTACGAGCAGTACTTC.

The chain has TRBV7-2 and TRBJ1-3; weak D call: TRBD1 (6 bases). V lost 4 bases and J lost 4, with 17 bases in between. CDR1 is SGHTA and CDR2 is FQGNSA in the germline V gene. CDR3 length: 16 amino acids. This CDR3 reads CASSSHTGSTGNTIYF. The CDR3 region has the DNA TGTGCCAGCAGCTCCCATACAGGGTCTACCGGAAACACCATATATTTT. Using reference TRBV7-2 and TRBJ1-3 for the parts outside the CDR3, the full variable domain is GAGVSQSPSNKVTEKGKDVELRCDPISGHTALYWYRQSLGQGLEFLIYFQGNSAPDKSGLPSDRFSAERTGGSVSTLTIQRTQQEDSAVYLCASSSHTGSTGNTIYFGEGSWLTVV.

J is TRBJ2-3 and V is TRBV19; the D gene is possibly TRBD1 (5 bases). Per germline, CDR1 LNHDA and CDR2 SQIVND (reference sequence). The V and J ends lost 4 bases and 6 bases respectively, with 11 bases between them. The length of the CDR3 is 13 residues. In nucleotides, the CDR3 is TGTGCCAGTAGTAACCTATACAGGGATACGCAGTATTTT. Encoded protein: CASSNLYRDTQYF.